Given below is one T cell receptor (beta chain) in context. The data belong to a study of T cell changes during pregnancy in multiple sclerosis. Losses at the gene ends were 6 bases for V and 6 bases for J; bases not matched to a gene: 6. Germline loops: CDR1 MNHEY, CDR2 SVGAGI. The CDR3 runs to 15 residues. TCRdb's table, derived via immunoSEQ multiplex PCR, lists solely in-frame clones and lacks some. The sample includes about 100,000 clones, 80% to 95% seen only once; the top ten take less than 2%. This specimen was peripheral blood, taken after pregnancy. V gene TRBV6-5 combines with J gene TRBJ2-1, with 12 bases fitting TRBD2. The clonotype comes from a female donor with multiple sclerosis, enrolled in a pregnancy study. Here the CDR3 reads CASSPGLAGTNEQFF. CDR3 DNA: TGTGCCAGCAGCCCGGGACTAGCGGGCACCAATGAGCAGTTCTTC.